The present T cell receptor (beta chain) was sequenced within a study of human T cells and chemical hapten exposure. Study information: Investigators sensitized roughly 2 cm by roughly 2 cm of upper inner arm skin with 2% DPC.

This clonotype was detected only a few times. The CDR3 runs 13 residues. V was clipped by 2 bases and J by 6 bases; unmatched bases: 2. CDR1 is SGHAT, CDR2 FQNNGV, per germline. Noted time point: patch test 2, 6 weeks after DPC sensitization. Treatment described: therapeutic diphenylcyclopropenone sensitization with weekly scalp DPC. The authors extracted total RNA from unfractionated whole blood. TCRdb re-derived calls from the RACE reads in MiXCR, one entry per CDR3 protein. The sample lists about 70,000 distinct CDR3 sequences; about 8% were seen once. The input for sequencing was whole blood, taken in connection with sensitization to the hapten diphenylcyclopropenone (DPC). This chain joins TRBV11-2 and TRBJ1-1; 8 positions agree with TRBD1. The clonotype comes from a woman aged 45-65 years with alopecia areata. Some clones in this sample may be carry-over from other donors' samples. The CDR3 loop is CASSLRTGSEAFF. The CDR3 DNA reads as TGTGCCAGCAGCTTACGGACAGGGTCTGAAGCTTTCTTT.